One sample yielded the 10 T cell receptor beta chains listed below, sequenced in a study of a mutant IDH1 vaccine in newly diagnosed glioma. Time point described: week 35, safety follow-up. Vaccinated patients received 300 ug of mutant IDH1 20-mer peptide per dose, with topical imiquimod. These receptors' targets are unknown. Method: immunoSEQ multiplex PCR; TCRdb's copy keeps in-frame clones and lacks some. This table has fewer than 90,000 clones, roughly 84% appearing once. This specimen consisted of PBMCs, obtained from a glioma patient whose treatment included an IDH1 peptide vaccine. Receptor source: a man aged 18 to 29 with glioma.

This clone was recorded a few times. This sequence joins TRBV2 and TRBJ1-2; D remains ambiguous. This CDR3 contains 10 residues. V was trimmed by 10 bases and J by 7 bases, leaving 10 bases between them. Looked up from germline, CDR1 is SNHLY and CDR2 is FYNNEI. CDR3 sequence (DNA): TGTGCCATTAGACGGTCTGGCTACACCTTC. Its translation: CAIRRSGYTF.

This chain uses TRBV6-5 with TRBJ1-3, with D hard to call. CDR1 is MNHEY and CDR2 is SVGAGI in the germline V gene. CDR3 length: 16 amino acids. Trimming took off 2 bases at V and 4 bases at J, with 15 bases between the two ends. CDR3 loop: CASSYPGPLMGNTIYF. CDR3 sequence (DNA): TGTGCCAGCAGTTACCCTGGACCCCTGATGGGAAACACCATATATTTT.

V usage is TRBV6-5 and J usage is TRBJ2-7; 9 bases line up with TRBD2. V was clipped by 5 bases and J by 4 bases; unmatched bases: 6. CDR1 is MNHEY, CDR2 SVGAGI, per germline. The CDR3 is 14 amino acids. CDR3 in amino acids: CASSQTSGTYEQYF. DNA for the CDR3: TGTGCCAGCAGTCAGACTAGCGGAACTTACGAGCAGTACTTC.

This clone was picked up a small number of times. The V gene is TRBV5-6, the J gene TRBJ1-2; D is unclear. Per the germline V gene, CDR1 is SGHDT and CDR2 is YYEEEE. Deletions cut 4 bases from V and 8 bases from J, with 12 bases between. The CDR3 length is 12 residues. The CDR3 region is CASSPRGHGYTF. CDR3 nucleotide sequence: TGTGCCAGCAGCCCGAGAGGGCACGGCTACACCTTC.

The chain links TRBV5-1 to TRBJ2-7; 8 bases align to TRBD1. CDR1 and CDR2 from the germline V gene are SGHRS and YFSETQ. Unmatched junction bases numbered 11, after V lost 1 base and J lost 5 bases. The CDR3 is 16 amino acids. The DNA of the CDR3 is TGCGCCAGCAGCTTGAGGGGTGCAGGGGGCCGAAACGAGCAGTACTTC. Its protein is CASSLRGAGGRNEQYF.

The chain links TRBV9 to TRBJ2-7, with D unclear. Germline values: CDR1 SGDLS, CDR2 YYNGEE. The V end lost 3 bases, the J end lost 6 bases, and 10 bases lay between the germline ends. The CDR3 length is 12 residues. The CDR3 nucleotides are TGTGCCAGCAGCGGGATAGACCGCGAGCAGTACTTC. Protein: CASSGIDREQYF. Complete variable domain (other parts from reference TRBV9 and TRBJ2-7): DSGVTQTPKHLITATGQRVTLRCSPRSGDLSVYWYQQSLDQGLQFLIQYYNGEERAKGNILERFSAQQFPDLHSELNLSSLELGDSALYFCASSGIDREQYFGPGTRLTVT.

This sequence joins TRBV30 and TRBJ2-7; possible D gene TRBD1, 5 bases. In germline, CDR1 is GTSNPN, CDR2 SVGIG (reference sequence). V gave up 0 bases and J gave up 1 base, with 22 bases separating them. The CDR3 has 18 residues. The CDR3 DNA is TGTGCCTGGAGTGTACCCCCACCTCGACAGAACTGGTCCTACGAGCAGTACTTC. Its translation is CAWSVPPPRQNWSYEQYF.

V usage is TRBV27 and J usage is TRBJ1-5, with D possibly being TRBD1 (6 bases). CDR3 length equals 15 residues. CDR1 and CDR2 from the germline V gene are MNHEY and SMNVEV (reference sequence). Between the trimmed V and J ends, which lost 4 bases and 3 bases, there was a span of 13 bases. CDR3 sequence (DNA): TGTGCCAGCAGTTCCACAACAGGGCCCAATCAGCCCCAGCATTTT. This sequence encodes CASSSTTGPNQPQHF.

CDR3 loop: CASSPSGTRTDTQYF. Written as DNA, the CDR3 is TGCGCCAGCAGCCCCAGCGGGACGCGCACAGATACGCAGTATTTT. V and J are TRBV5-1 and TRBJ2-3; 7 bases are shared with TRBD2. V gave up 4 bases and J gave up 1 base; unmatched junction bases: 6. Germline V CDR1 and CDR2: SGHRS, YFSETQ. The CDR3 has 15 residues.

The chain combines TRBV5-1 with TRBJ2-7, with 8 bases that match TRBD2. The CDR3 spans 14 residues. Per the germline V gene, CDR1 is SGHRS and CDR2 is YFSETQ. The V gene end was trimmed by 4 bases and the J gene end by 3 bases; junction bases not matched to a gene: 6. CDR3 loop: CASSTGSGSYEQYF. Written as DNA, the CDR3 is TGCGCCAGCAGCACCGGGAGCGGGAGCTACGAGCAGTACTTC.